The clone carrying this T cell receptor beta chain was counted once. The data belong to a study of blood T cell repertoires in COVID-19. Study at large: Whether acute or convalescent, the COVID-19 samples came from the United States, Italy and Spain. Sample material is recorded as cDNA or gDNA derived from T cells, B-cell-depleted T cells, or PBMCs.

Per the study methods: Quantification of nucleated cells was approximated via reference gene primer amplification. TCRdb's copy holds only in-frame clones and misses some; the assay was immunoSEQ multiplex PCR. The V and J calls and clone size were taken over from that table, and D and trimming were inferred from the DNA. The table has a few hundred thousand clones, around 84% seen once; the top ten hold roughly 3.1%. The sequenced material came from peripheral blood. This clonotype was obtained from a human donor in a cohort sampled during active COVID-19.

CDR3 sequence (DNA): TGTGCCAGCAGTTTGGGCTCGGACACTGAAGCTTTCTTT. This encodes CASSLGSDTEAFF. The chain carries TRBV27 and TRBJ1-1, with no clear D. Trimming removed 3 bases from V and 3 bases from J, with 8 bases in between. Germline V gene lookup returns CDR1 MNHEY and CDR2 SMNVEV (reference sequence). CDR3 size: 13 residues.